This passage covers 10 T cell receptor beta chains from one sample sequenced in a study of shared clonotypes between healthy human individuals. The repertoire was sequenced with immunoSEQ multiplex PCR; TCRdb's copy has only in-frame clones and lacks some. This table has around 2.5 million clones, 90% to 95% appearing once. The sample comprised naive CD4+ T cells from PBMCs. Noted subset: CD45RA+ positively selected. Source of these receptors: a man younger than 35 in good health. Some clones in this sample may be carry-over from other donors' samples.

As to this clone: This sample includes further DNA sequences coding for the same CDR3. The chain combines TRBV18 with TRBJ2-7; 7 bases are a match to TRBD1. Per germline, CDR1 KGHSH and CDR2 LQKENI. The CDR3 totals 14 residues. V was clipped by 5 bases and J by 2 bases; unmatched bases: 6. The CDR3 spells CASSTGTVTYEQYF. The DNA of the CDR3 is TGTGCCAGCTCAACCGGGACAGTCACCTACGAGCAGTACTTC.

The J gene is TRBJ2-7, the V gene TRBV10-3; the match to TRBD2 covers 14 bases. The trim removed 8 bases at V and 6 bases at J, leaving 9 bases unmatched. The CDR3 sequence is 15 residues long. Germline V CDR1 and CDR2: ENHRY, SYGVKD. This CDR3 reads CAISETTSGRGEQYF. CDR3 coding DNA: TGTGCCATCTCTGAGACGACTAGCGGGAGGGGCGAGCAGTACTTC.

This clone was detected once. The same CDR3 can be traced to other DNA sequences in this sample. This chain joins TRBV11-2 and TRBJ1-1; D is possibly TRBD1 (5 bases). CDR1 SGHAT and CDR2 FQNNGV come from the germline V gene. The CDR3 extends over 14 amino acids. Trimming cost V 4 bases and J 4 bases, with 13 bases left between them. The CDR3 reads CASSSRPGGTEAFF. The CDR3 DNA reads as TGTGCCAGCAGCTCGAGACCCGGGGGCACTGAAGCTTTCTTT.

The rearrangement joins TRBV19 to TRBJ2-2; 8 bases are shared with TRBD2. The V gene end was trimmed by 6 bases and the J gene end by 5 bases; junction bases not matched to a gene: 8. The CDR3 spans 15 residues. Germline-derived CDR1 and CDR2 are LNHDA and SQIVND (reference sequence). CDR3 nucleotides: TGTGCCAGTAGGGGAGCGGGAGTCTTGACCGGGGAGCTGTTTTTT. It translates to CASRGAGVLTGELFF.

The rearrangement uses TRBV29-1 and TRBJ2-1, with D uncertain. CDR1 is SQVTM and CDR2 is ANQGSEA in the germline V gene. V lost 7 bases to trimming and J lost 4 bases, with 14 bases between them. This CDR3 spans 13 amino acids. CDR3 nucleotide sequence: TGCAGCGAATCTCCCAGCCCTTACAATGAGCAGTTCTTC. This encodes CSESPSPYNEQFF.

This sequence joins TRBV2 and TRBJ2-1; D gene ambiguous. Germline CDR1 is SNHLY and CDR2 is FYNNEI. V lost 5 bases and J 6 bases, leaving 11 bases between the germline ends. The CDR3 loop spans 13 amino acids. CDR3 amino acids: CASSHFGVNEQFF. As DNA, the CDR3 is TGTGCCAGCAGTCACTTTGGGGTCAATGAGCAGTTCTTC. The full variable domain, completed using reference TRBV2 and TRBJ2-1, is EPEVTQTPSHQVTQMGQEVILRCVPISNHLYFYWYRQILGQKVEFLVSFYNNEISEKSEIFDDQFSVERPDGSNFTLKIRSTKLEDSAMYFCASSHFGVNEQFFGPGTRLTVL.

The chain joins TRBV2 to TRBJ2-1, with TRBD1 identical over 7 bases. With V trimmed by 5 bases and J by 10 bases, 14 bases remained unmatched. Germline CDR1 and CDR2: SNHLY and FYNNEI. This CDR3 has 15 amino acids. This chain's CDR3 is CASSYQTGISVEQFF. CDR3 nucleotides: TGTGCCAGCAGTTATCAGACAGGGATTTCCGTCGAGCAGTTCTTC.

The chain recombines TRBV27 with TRBJ2-1, with TRBD1 as a possible D gene (6 bases). This CDR3 comprises 16 residues. Germline-derived CDR1 and CDR2 are MNHEY and SMNVEV (reference sequence). The V end lost 6 bases, the J end lost 0 bases, and 15 bases lay between the germline ends. CDR3 region: CASSKKGVNSYNEQFF. The CDR3 bases are TGTGCCAGCAGCAAAAAGGGGGTTAACTCCTACAATGAGCAGTTCTTC.

The chain couples TRBV27 to TRBJ2-7; 11 nucleotides line up with TRBD1. Losses at the gene ends were 5 bases for V and 3 bases for J; bases not matched to a gene: 6. CDR3 length: 15 amino acids. CDR1 is MNHEY, CDR2 SMNVEV, per germline (reference sequence). CDR3: CASSRGDRGVYEQYF. CDR3 DNA sequence: TGTGCCAGCAGTCGAGGGGACAGGGGGGTCTACGAGCAGTACTTC.

This rearrangement joins TRBV18 to TRBJ2-7; D is undetermined. The germline gives CDR1 KGHSH, CDR2 LQKENI. The germline V and J ends were trimmed by 3 bases and 5 bases, with 20 bases remaining between them. CDR3 length: 16 amino acids. The CDR3 region is CASSPNYYSGSDEQYF. The DNA for the CDR3 is TGTGCCAGCTCACCTAACTACTACTCCGGTTCGGACGAGCAGTACTTC.